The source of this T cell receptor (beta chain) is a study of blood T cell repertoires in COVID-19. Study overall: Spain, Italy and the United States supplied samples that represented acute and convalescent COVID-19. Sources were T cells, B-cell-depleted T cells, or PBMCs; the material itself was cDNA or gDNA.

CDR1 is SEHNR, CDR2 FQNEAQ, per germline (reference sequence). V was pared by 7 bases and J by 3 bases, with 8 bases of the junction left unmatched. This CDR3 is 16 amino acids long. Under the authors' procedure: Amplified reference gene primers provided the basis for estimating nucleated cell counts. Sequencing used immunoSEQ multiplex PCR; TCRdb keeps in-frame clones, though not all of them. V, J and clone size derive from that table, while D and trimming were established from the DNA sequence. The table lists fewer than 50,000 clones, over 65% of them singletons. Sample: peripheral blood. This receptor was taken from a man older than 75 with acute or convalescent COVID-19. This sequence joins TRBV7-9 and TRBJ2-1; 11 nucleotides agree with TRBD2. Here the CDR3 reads CASTTAGTSGYNEQFF. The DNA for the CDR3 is TGTGCCAGCACGACCGCCGGGACTAGCGGCTACAATGAGCAGTTCTTC.